These 10 T cell receptor beta chains were sequenced from one sample in a study of blood T cell repertoires in COVID-19. Only in-frame clones appear in the TCRdb table, and some are missing; sequencing was by immunoSEQ multiplex PCR. Of more than 60,000 clones listed, about 89% are singletons. The sequenced material came from peripheral blood. Receptor source: a man between 60 and 75 years old with acute or convalescent COVID-19.

This chain connects TRBV11-3 to TRBJ1-5; 7 nucleotides match TRBD1. This CDR3 region has 16 residues. With V trimmed by 1 base and J by 0 bases, 3 bases remained unmatched. CDR1 and CDR2 (germline): SGHNT, YENEEA. In DNA form, the CDR3 reads TGTGCCAGCAGCTTAGGAGGGGGCCTTAGCAATCAGCCCCAGCATTTT. Protein product: CASSLGGGLSNQPQHF.

This rearrangement joins TRBV18 to TRBJ1-4; 9 positions match TRBD1. The CDR3 length is 12 residues. Germline V gives CDR1 KGHSH, CDR2 LQKENI. The V and J ends lost 3 bases and 13 bases, in that order; junction bases with no gene match: 3. The CDR3 protein is CASSPGQGTLFF. CDR3 coding DNA: TGTGCCAGCTCACCGGGACAGGGCACACTGTTTTTT.

This clone appeared a single time. This sequence joins TRBV2 and TRBJ1-2; no definite D call. The CDR3 runs to 14 residues. V was shortened by 3 bases and J by 0 bases, with 8 bases between the two germline ends. Germline V gene lookup returns CDR1 SNHLY and CDR2 FYNNEI. The CDR3 loop reads CASSDRNSNYGYTF. The CDR3 region has the DNA TGTGCCAGCAGTGACAGGAATTCTAACTATGGCTACACCTTC.

The rearrangement links TRBV29-1 to TRBJ1-2; 8 nucleotides align to TRBD1. Germline V CDR1 and CDR2: SQVTM, ANQGSEA. V lost 5 bases, J lost 0 bases, and 5 bases stayed unmatched. The length of the CDR3 is 14 residues. CDR3 amino acids: CSVLGQASNYGYTF. The CDR3 nucleotides are TGCAGCGTTCTGGGACAGGCCTCTAACTATGGCTACACCTTC.

V gene TRBV30 combines with J gene TRBJ1-4; 8 bases are a match to TRBD1. The CDR3 spans 14 residues. Germline CDR1 and CDR2: GTSNPN and SVGIG (reference sequence). Trimming at V came to 0 bases and at J to 8 bases, leaving 5 bases not matched to a gene. CDR3 nucleotide sequence: TGTGCCTGGAGTGTACAGGGGGGCGGCGAAAAACTGTTTTTT. Its translation is CAWSVQGGGEKLFF.

J is TRBJ1-5 and V is TRBV30, with 9 bases lining up with TRBD1. This CDR3 comprises 14 residues. CDR1 and CDR2 from the germline V gene are GTSNPN and SVGIG (reference sequence). Trimming took 0 bases from V and 7 from J; bases not matched to a gene: 4. The CDR3 is CAWSVGQGPQPQHF. The CDR3 region has the DNA TGTGCCTGGAGTGTTGGACAGGGGCCGCAGCCCCAGCATTTT.

The chain recombines TRBV10-3 with TRBJ1-2; 9 nucleotides match TRBD1. After removal of 3 bases from V and 0 bases from J, the junction contained 5 bases not matched to a gene. Germline V lookup: CDR1 ENHRY, CDR2 SYGVKD. The length of the CDR3 is 16 residues. The CDR3 DNA sequence: TGTGCCATCAGTGACGGGACAGGGCAAGCTAACTATGGCTACACCTTC. Encoded protein: CAISDGTGQANYGYTF.

This clone has just a few counts. The chain has TRBV5-5 and TRBJ2-1; D is uncertain. From germline, CDR1 is SGHKS and CDR2 YYEKEE (reference sequence). This CDR3 has 13 amino acids. Trimming shortened V by 0 bases and J by 4 bases, and 5 bases separated the two germline ends. The DNA of the CDR3 is TGTGCCAGCAGCTTGGTTCAGTACAATGAGCAGTTCTTC. This codes for CASSLVQYNEQFF.

The chain joins TRBV24-1 to TRBJ1-5; D gene unclear. The CDR3 runs 13 residues. V lost 1 base and J 7 bases, leaving 7 bases between the germline ends. CDR1 and CDR2 from the germline V gene are KGHDR and SFDVKD. The CDR3 sequence: CATSDFLGQPQHF. CDR3 DNA sequence: TGTGCCACCAGTGATTTTCTAGGACAGCCCCAGCATTTT.

The rearrangement uses TRBV19 and TRBJ2-7, with D tentatively TRBD1 (5 bases). Germline assignment: CDR1 LNHDA and CDR2 SQIVND (reference sequence). The CDR3 is 12 residues long. V lost 5 bases, J lost 6 bases, and 11 bases lay in between. CDR3 bases: TGTGCCAGTAGTCCAACAGGATCCGAGCAGTACTTC. It is translated as CASSPTGSEQYF.